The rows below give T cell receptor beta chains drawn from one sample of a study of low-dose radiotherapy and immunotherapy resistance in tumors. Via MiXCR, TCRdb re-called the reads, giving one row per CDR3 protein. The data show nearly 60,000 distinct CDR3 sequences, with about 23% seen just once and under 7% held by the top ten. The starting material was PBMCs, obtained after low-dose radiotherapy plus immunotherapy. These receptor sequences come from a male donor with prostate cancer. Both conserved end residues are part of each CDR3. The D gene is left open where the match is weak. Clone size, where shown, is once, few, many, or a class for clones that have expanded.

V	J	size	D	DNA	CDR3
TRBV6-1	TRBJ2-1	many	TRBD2	TGTGCCAGCAGCCAAATAGCGGGAGGGTACAATGAGCAGTTCTTC	CASSQIAGGYNEQFF
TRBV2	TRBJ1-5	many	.	TGTGCCAGCAGTGAAGTGGGGTTAGCGCATAATCAGCCCCAGCATTTT	CASSEVGLAHNQPQHF
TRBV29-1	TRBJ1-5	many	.	TGCAGCGCTGCCGGGACGGGAAATCAGCCCCAGCATTTT	CSAAGTGNQPQHF
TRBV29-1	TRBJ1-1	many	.	TGCAGCGCGAGGCGGGGACACCTGAACACTGAAGCTTTCTTT	CSARRGHLNTEAFF
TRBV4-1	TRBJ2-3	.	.	TGCGCCAGCAGCCCTTCCCCGGGCACAGATACGCAGTATTTT	CASSPSPGTDTQYF
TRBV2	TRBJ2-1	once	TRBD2	TGTGCCAGCATCAGACTAGCGGGAGGCAATGAGCAGTTCTTC	CASIRLAGGNEQFF
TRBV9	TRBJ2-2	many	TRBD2	TGTGCCAGCAGCGTTCAGCGGGAGCACGGGGAGCTGTTTTTT	CASSVQREHGELFF
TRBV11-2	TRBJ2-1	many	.	TGTGCCAGCAGCCCCGGCGTTGGGACCAAACTCTACAATGAGCAGTTCTTC	CASSPGVGTKLYNEQFF
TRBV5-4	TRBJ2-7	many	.	TGTGCCAGCAGCCCCGCCGGACGGGCCTACGAGCAGTACTTC	CASSPAGRAYEQYF
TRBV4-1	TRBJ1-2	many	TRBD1	TGCGCCAGCAGCCAAGATGCAGGGGGGACAGTTATTTCCTATGGCTACACCTTC	CASSQDAGGTVISYGYTF
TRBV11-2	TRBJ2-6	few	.	TGTGCCAGCAGCTTAGAGGCCGGAAGTGGGGCCAACGTCCTGACTTTC	CASSLEAGSGANVLTF
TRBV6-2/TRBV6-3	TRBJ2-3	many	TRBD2	TGTGCCAGCAAACTCCCAGGGGCGGGGGGCTCCACAGATACGCAGTATTTT	CASKLPGAGGSTDTQYF
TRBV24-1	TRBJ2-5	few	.	TGTGCCACCAGTGATTTTACGGGCGTCCGGTCAAGGGAGACCCAGTACTTC	CATSDFTGVRSRETQYF
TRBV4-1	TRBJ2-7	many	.	TGCGCCAGCAGCCAAGAATCCCCCGACAGGAGTTACTACGAGCAGTACTTC	CASSQESPDRSYYEQYF
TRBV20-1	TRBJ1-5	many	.	TGCAGTGCAACCCCGGCGGACAGCCATCAGCCCCAGCATTTT	CSATPADSHQPQHF
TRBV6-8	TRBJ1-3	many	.	TGTGCCAGCAGTTACTCGTCAGCCACTGGAAACACCATATATTTT	CASSYSSATGNTIYF
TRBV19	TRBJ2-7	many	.	TGTGCCAGTAGTATAGACCCTCTCCGGGGCTCCTACGAGCAGTACTTC	CASSIDPLRGSYEQYF
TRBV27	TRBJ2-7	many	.	TGTGCCAGCAGTTTATCATCGGGGTCCTCCTACGAGCAGTACTTC	CASSLSSGSSYEQYF
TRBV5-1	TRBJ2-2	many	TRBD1	TGCGCCAGCAGCAATACGGGACAGGGAGGCACCGGGGAGCTGTTTTTT	CASSNTGQGGTGELFF
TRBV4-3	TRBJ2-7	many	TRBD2	TGCGCCAGCAGCCAAGATGGGCCTAGCGGGAGTCCCTACGAGCAGTACTTC	CASSQDGPSGSPYEQYF
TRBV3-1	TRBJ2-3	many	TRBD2	TGTGCCAGCAGCCAACGGGGGGGATGGGATACGCAGTATTTT	CASSQRGGWDTQYF
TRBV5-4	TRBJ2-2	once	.	.	CASSLGPGQGSGELFFF
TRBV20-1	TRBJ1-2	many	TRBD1	TGCAGTGCTAGTTGGGGACAGAGAAACTATGGCTACACCTTC	CSASWGQRNYGYTF
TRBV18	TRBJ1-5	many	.	TGTGCCACCTCATCGGGATTCAATCAGCCCCAGCATTTT	CATSSGFNQPQHF
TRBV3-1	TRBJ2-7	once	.	TGTGCCAGCAGCCAAGATCCGAGATCGGTCTACGAGCAGTACTTC	CASSQDPRSVYEQYF
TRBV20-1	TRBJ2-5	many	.	TGCAGTGCTAGAGATACGGCGCAGGGGACCCAGTACTTC	CSARDTAQGTQYF
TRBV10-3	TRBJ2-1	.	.	TGTGCCATCAGGGCAGGGAGGTACAATGAGCAGTTCTTC	CAIRAGRYNEQFF
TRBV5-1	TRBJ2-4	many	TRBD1	TGCGCCAGCAGCCCTGGACAGGGACGAGAAGCCAAAAACATTCAGTACTTC	CASSPGQGREAKNIQYF
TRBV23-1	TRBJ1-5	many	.	TGCGCCAGCAGTCAAGACAGATATAGCAATCAGCCCCAGCATTTT	CASSQDRYSNQPQHF
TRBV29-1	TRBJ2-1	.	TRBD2	TGCAGCGTTGGGATAGCGGGCTCCTACAATGAGCAGTTCTTC	CSVGIAGSYNEQFF
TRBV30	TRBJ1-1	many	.	TGTGCCTCCTCCCGGCGGGGGCAAAGGAACACTGAAGCTTTCTTT	CASSRRGQRNTEAFF
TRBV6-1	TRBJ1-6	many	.	TGTGCCAGCAGTGAATTACGAGGGGTGTCCAATTCACCCCTCCACTTT	CASSELRGVSNSPLHF
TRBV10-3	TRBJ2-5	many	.	TGTGCCATCAGTGAGTCCCGAGAGACCCAGTACTTC	CAISESRETQYF
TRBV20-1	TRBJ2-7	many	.	TGCAGTGCTAGCCTGAAGACAGGAACTTACGAGCAGTACTTC	CSASLKTGTYEQYF
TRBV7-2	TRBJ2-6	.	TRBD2	TGTGCCAGCAGCCCTAGCGGGGGGCGCTCTGGGGCCAACGTCCTGACTTTC	CASSPSGGRSGANVLTF
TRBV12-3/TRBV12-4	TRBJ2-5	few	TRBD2	TGTGCCAGCAGCTCCCTCAGCGGGAGGGAGACCCAGTACTTC	CASSSLSGRETQYF
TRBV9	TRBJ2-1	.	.	TGTGCCAGCAGCGTGCCAGGGCGGAATGAGCAGTTCTTC	CASSVPGRNEQFF
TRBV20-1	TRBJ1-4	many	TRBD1	TGCAGTGCTAGAGATGCGGGACAGGGGAGTGAAAAACTGTTTTTT	CSARDAGQGSEKLFF
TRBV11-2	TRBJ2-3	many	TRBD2	TGTGCCAGCAGCATATACAATAGCGGGGTGCAGCCAGATACGCAGTATTTT	CASSIYNSGVQPDTQYF
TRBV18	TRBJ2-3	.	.	TGTGCCAGCTCTCAAACGACAGGCACAGATACGCAGTATTTT	CASSQTTGTDTQYF
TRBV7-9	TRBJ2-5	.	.	TGTGCCAGCAGCTTAGTCGGGACACTGTACCAAGAGACCCAGTACTTC	CASSLVGTLYQETQYF
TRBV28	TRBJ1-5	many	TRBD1	TGTGCCACCAGTGACCAAAGACAGGGGTTTGATCAGCCCCAGCATTTT	CATSDQRQGFDQPQHF
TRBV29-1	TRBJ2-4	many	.	TGCAGCGTTGAAGATCCGAACGGGAACATTCAGTACTTC	CSVEDPNGNIQYF
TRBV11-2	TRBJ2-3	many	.	TGTGCCAGCAGCTCACGGACGGGGGGCCCTTCAGGCTACACAGATACGCAGTATTTT	CASSSRTGGPSGYTDTQYF
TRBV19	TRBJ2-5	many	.	TGTGCCAGTAGTGTCGGAGGGGGTGGGCCAATGGTAGATCGGGAGACCCAGTACTTC	CASSVGGGGPMVDRETQYF
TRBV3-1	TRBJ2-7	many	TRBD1	TGTGCCAGCAGCCCCAGAGGACAGGGAATTTCCTACGAGCAGTACTTC	CASSPRGQGISYEQYF
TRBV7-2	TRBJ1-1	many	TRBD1	TGTGCCAGCAGCTCTCGACAGGGCATCAACACTGAAGCTTTCTTT	CASSSRQGINTEAFF
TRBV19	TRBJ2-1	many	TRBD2	TGTGCCAGTAGTATAGATAGCAGCGGGAGGGCCTCCTACAATGAGCAGTTCTTC	CASSIDSSGRASYNEQFF
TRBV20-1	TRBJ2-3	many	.	TGCAGTGCTAGAGGAGGCGGGGTACAGGGCCCCACAGATACGCAGTATTTT	CSARGGGVQGPTDTQYF
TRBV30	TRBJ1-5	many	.	TGTGCCTGGAGTGGGAAAAGGACGGGTCAGCCCCAGCATTTT	CAWSGKRTGQPQHF
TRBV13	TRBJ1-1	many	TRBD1	TGTGCCAGCAGCCCAAGCCTGGACAGGAATCCTGAAGCTTTCTTT	CASSPSLDRNPEAFF
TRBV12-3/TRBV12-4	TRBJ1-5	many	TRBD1	TGTGCCAGCAGTCACGACAGGGGGTACAATCAGCCCCAGCATTTT	CASSHDRGYNQPQHF
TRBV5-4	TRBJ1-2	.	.	TGTGCCAGCAGCTTGGTTTCGGCGGGAAGCTCTCAACGCTACACCTTC	CASSLVSAGSSQRYTF
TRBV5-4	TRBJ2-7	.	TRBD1	TGTGCCAGCACCTTCCCGGGACAGCCCTACGAGCAGTACTTC	CASTFPGQPYEQYF
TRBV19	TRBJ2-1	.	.	TGTGCCAGCGGGACGGGGATACAGTTCTTC	CASGTGIQFF
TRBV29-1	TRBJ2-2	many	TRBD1	TGCAGCGGCGAAATCCGGGACAGGGGGGAAACCGGGGAGCTGTTTTTT	CSGEIRDRGETGELFF
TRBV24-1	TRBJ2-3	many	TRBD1	TGTGCCACCTCAACAGGGGGTGATACGCAGTATTTT	CATSTGGDTQYF
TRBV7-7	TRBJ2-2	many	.	TGTGCTAGCAGCAACCACCCCAGGGCCGGGGAGCTGTTTTTT	CASSNHPRAGELFF
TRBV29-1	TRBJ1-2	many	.	TGCAGCGACCTCGGGGGGCATGGCTACACCTTC	CSDLGGHGYTF
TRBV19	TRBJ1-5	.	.	TGTGCCAGTAGTACGACAGCGGATCAGCCCCAGCATTTT	CASSTTADQPQHF